These 11 T cell receptor beta chains were sequenced from one sample in a study of blood T cell repertoires in COVID-19. Generated by immunoSEQ multiplex PCR, the TCRdb table keeps only in-frame clones and is missing some. The table shows around 67,000 clones, with around 87% occurring only once. Sequenced input: peripheral blood. These receptors were obtained from a man aged 45-65 years with active COVID-19.

The chain couples TRBV18 to TRBJ2-1; D ambiguous. The CDR3 covers 14 residues. V lost 3 bases and J 2 bases, leaving 8 bases between the germline ends. CDR1 is KGHSH, CDR2 LQKENI, per germline. The CDR3 region is CASSPYGTYNEQFF. CDR3 coding DNA: TGTGCCAGCTCACCTTACGGTACCTACAATGAGCAGTTCTTC.

The genes are TRBV11-3 and TRBJ2-5; D is possibly TRBD2 (7 bases). The V end was cut by 5 bases, the J end by 4 bases, with 11 bases between. This CDR3 has 13 residues. CDR1 and CDR2 (germline): SGHNT, YENEEA. CDR3 coding DNA: TGTGCCAGCAGCCCCCGGGGGGCAGAGACCCAGTACTTC. Translation gives CASSPRGAETQYF. The whole variable domain, remainder taken from reference TRBV11-3 and TRBJ2-5, is EAGVVQSPRYKIIEKKQPVAFWCNPISGHNTLYWYLQNLGQGPELLIRYENEEAVDDSQLPKDRFSAERLKGVDSTLKIQPAELGDSAVYLCASSPRGAETQYFGPGTRLLVL.

The chain has TRBV11-3 and TRBJ2-2; the match to TRBD2 covers 10 bases. With 5 bases clipped from V and 4 bases from J, the junction kept 7 bases outside the gene matches. Per germline, CDR1 SGHNT and CDR2 YENEEA. The CDR3 loop spans 16 amino acids. The CDR3 is CASSPVAGGSTGELFF. The DNA for the CDR3 is TGTGCCAGCAGCCCAGTAGCGGGGGGTAGCACCGGGGAGCTGTTTTTT.

V and J are TRBV28 and TRBJ1-6; 8 bases fit TRBD1. The germline V gene has CDR1 MDHEN and CDR2 SYDVKM. Unmatched junction bases numbered 11, after V lost 4 bases and J lost 6 bases. This CDR3 is 17 amino acids long. This CDR3 reads CASSSLQGAFSNSPLHF. In nucleotides, the CDR3 is TGTGCCAGCAGTTCGCTCCAGGGGGCTTTCTCTAATTCACCCCTCCACTTT.

V is TRBV5-1 and J is TRBJ2-5, with D possibly matching TRBD1 (6 bases). V lost 0 bases and J lost 2, with 14 bases in between. Germline CDR1 is SGHRS and CDR2 is YFSETQ. This CDR3 contains 16 residues. The chain's CDR3 is CASSLDVVGGQETQYF. The CDR3, as DNA: TGCGCCAGCAGCTTGGATGTGGTAGGGGGACAAGAGACCCAGTACTTC.

The chain couples TRBV5-6 to TRBJ2-3, with 7 bases lining up with TRBD1. The junction had 2 bases not matched to a gene; V was cut back by 0 bases and J by 4 bases. CDR1 and CDR2 (germline): SGHDT, YYEEEE. CDR3 size: 14 residues. The CDR3 is CASSLEGAADTQYF. CDR3 nucleotides: TGTGCCAGCAGCTTGGAGGGGGCCGCAGATACGCAGTATTTT.

The chain carries TRBV9 and TRBJ1-2; possible D gene TRBD1, 5 bases. The CDR3 loop spans 13 amino acids. The V end lost 2 bases, the J end lost 4 bases, and 9 bases lay between the germline ends. In germline, CDR1 is SGDLS, CDR2 YYNGEE. CDR3 coding DNA: TGTGCCAGCAGCGTCGGCGGGGGCTATGGCTACACCTTC. Translated, it gives CASSVGGGYGYTF.

The DNA for the CDR3 is TGTGCCTGGAGTGTACCAGGGGCCATCTATGGCTACACCTTC. It translates to CAWSVPGAIYGYTF. This chain connects TRBV30 to TRBJ1-2; possibly TRBD1 for D (6 bases). CDR1 and CDR2 (germline): GTSNPN, SVGIG (reference sequence). Between the trimmed V and J ends, which lost 0 bases and 4 bases, there was a span of 12 bases. This CDR3 has 14 residues.

The CDR3 spells CASSLGLARSQETQYF. The DNA of the CDR3 is TGTGCCAGCAGCTTAGGCCTAGCGAGAAGCCAAGAGACCCAGTACTTC. The rearrangement uses TRBV7-2 and TRBJ2-5; D may be TRBD2 (6 bases). The CDR3 has 16 amino acids. From germline, CDR1 is SGHTA and CDR2 FQGNSA. V was pared by 1 base and J by 1 base, with 13 bases between.

This clone was detected once. The CDR3 loop reads CSWWTGGRTEAFF. CDR3 DNA: TGCTCCTGGTGGACAGGGGGCCGTACTGAAGCTTTCTTT. This chain uses TRBV21-1 with TRBJ1-1; TRBD1 was called by the table and not checked on the DNA. TRBV21-1 is an annotated pseudogene. This CDR3 has 13 amino acids.

The chain recombines TRBV2 with TRBJ1-2, with 7 bases lining up with TRBD1. Germline V gene data show CDR1 as SNHLY and CDR2 as FYNNEI. V lost 2 bases and J lost 7; bases outside the gene matches: 7. CDR3 length: 14 residues. The CDR3 here is CASSEYSQGVGYTF. Here the CDR3 DNA reads TGTGCCAGCAGTGAATATAGTCAGGGGGTTGGCTACACCTTC.